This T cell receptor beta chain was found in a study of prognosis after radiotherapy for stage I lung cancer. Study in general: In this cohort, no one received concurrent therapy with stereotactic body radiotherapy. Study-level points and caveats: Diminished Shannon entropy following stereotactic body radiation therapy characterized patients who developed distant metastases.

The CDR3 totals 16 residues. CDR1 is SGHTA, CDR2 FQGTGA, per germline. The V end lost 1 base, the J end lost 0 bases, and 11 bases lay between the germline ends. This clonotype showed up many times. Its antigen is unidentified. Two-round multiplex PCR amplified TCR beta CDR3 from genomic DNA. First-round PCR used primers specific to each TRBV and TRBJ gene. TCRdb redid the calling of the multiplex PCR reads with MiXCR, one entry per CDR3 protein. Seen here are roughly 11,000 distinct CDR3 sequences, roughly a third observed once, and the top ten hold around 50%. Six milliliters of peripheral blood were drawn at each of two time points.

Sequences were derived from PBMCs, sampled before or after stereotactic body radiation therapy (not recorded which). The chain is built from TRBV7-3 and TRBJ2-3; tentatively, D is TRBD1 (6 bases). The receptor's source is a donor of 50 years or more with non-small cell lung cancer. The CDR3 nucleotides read TGTGCCAGCAGCTTAAACAGTAGGGGGAGCACAGATACGCAGTATTTT. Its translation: CASSLNSRGSTDTQYF.